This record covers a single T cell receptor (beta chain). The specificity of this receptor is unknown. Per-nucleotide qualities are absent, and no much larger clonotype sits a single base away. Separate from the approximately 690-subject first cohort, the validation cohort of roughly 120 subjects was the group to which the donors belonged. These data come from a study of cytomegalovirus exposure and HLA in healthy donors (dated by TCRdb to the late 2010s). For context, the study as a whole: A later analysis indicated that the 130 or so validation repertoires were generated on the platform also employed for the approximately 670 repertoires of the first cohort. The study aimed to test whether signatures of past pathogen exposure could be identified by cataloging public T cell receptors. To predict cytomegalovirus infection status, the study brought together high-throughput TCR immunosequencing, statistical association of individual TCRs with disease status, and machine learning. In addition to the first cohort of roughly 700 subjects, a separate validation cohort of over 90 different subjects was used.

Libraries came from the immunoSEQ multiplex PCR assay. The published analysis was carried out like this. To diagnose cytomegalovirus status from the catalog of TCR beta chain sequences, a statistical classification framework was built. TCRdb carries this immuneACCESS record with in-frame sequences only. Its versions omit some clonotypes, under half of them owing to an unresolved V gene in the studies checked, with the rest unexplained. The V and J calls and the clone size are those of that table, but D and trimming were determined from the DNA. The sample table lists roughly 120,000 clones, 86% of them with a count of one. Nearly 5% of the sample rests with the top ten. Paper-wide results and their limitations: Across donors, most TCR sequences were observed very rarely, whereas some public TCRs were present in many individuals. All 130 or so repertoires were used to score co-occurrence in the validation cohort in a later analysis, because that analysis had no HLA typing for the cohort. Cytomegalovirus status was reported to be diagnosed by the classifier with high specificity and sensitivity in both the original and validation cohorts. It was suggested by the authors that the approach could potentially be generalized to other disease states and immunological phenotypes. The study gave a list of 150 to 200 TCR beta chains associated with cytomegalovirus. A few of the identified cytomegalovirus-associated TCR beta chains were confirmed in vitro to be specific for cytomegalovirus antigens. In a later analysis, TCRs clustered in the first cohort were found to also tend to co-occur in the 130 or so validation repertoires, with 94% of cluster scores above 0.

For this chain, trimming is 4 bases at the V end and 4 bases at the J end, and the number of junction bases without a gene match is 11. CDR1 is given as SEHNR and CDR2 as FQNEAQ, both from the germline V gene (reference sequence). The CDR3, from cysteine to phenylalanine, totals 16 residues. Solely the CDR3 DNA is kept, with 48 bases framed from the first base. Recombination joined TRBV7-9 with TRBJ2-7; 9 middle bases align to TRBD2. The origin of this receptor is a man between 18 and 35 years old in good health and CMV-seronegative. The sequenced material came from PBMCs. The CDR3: CASSSTSGGGAYEQYF. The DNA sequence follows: TGTGCCAGCAGCTCCACTTCGGGCGGGGGGGCGTACGAGCAGTACTTC.